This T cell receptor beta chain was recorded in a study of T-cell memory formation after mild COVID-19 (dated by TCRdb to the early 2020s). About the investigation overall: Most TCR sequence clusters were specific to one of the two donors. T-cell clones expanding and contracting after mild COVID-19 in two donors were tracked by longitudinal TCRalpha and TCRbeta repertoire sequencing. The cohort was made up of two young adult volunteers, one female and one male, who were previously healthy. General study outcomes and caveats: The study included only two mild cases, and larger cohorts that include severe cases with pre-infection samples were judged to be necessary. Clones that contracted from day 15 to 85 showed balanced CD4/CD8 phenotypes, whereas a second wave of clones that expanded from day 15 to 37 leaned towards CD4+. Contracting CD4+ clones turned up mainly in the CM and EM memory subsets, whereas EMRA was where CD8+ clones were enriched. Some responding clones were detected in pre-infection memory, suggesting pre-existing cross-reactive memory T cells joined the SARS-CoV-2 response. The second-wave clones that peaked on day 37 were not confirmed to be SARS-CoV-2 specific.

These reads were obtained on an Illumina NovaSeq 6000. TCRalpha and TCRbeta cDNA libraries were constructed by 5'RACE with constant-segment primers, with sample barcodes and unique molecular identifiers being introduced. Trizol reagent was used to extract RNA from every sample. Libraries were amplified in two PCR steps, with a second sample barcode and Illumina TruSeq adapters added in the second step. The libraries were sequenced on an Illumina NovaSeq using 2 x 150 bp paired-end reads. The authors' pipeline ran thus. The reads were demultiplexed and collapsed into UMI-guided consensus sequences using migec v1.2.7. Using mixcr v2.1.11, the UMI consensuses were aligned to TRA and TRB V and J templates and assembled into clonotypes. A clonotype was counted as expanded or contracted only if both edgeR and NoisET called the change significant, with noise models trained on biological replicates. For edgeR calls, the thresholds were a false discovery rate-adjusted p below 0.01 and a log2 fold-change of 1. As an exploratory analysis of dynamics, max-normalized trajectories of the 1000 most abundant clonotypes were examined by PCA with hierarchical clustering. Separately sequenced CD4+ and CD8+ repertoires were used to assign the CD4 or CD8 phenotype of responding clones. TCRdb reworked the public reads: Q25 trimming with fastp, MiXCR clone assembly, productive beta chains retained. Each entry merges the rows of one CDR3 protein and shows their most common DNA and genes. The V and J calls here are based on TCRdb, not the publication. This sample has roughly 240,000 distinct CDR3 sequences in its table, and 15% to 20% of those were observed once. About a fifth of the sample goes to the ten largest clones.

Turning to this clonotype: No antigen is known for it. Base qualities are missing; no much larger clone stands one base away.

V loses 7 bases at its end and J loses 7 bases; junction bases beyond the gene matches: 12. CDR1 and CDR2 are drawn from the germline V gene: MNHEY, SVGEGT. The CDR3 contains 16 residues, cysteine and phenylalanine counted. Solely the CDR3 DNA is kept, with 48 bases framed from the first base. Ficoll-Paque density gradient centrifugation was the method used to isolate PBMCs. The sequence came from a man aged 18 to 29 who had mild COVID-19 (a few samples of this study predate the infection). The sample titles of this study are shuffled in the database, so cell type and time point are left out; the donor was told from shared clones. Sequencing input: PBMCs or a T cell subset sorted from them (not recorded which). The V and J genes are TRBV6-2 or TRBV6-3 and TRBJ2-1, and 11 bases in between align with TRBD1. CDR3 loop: CASTRLGTGGWNEQFF. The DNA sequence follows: TGTGCCAGCACCCGTCTCGGGACAGGGGGTTGGAATGAGCAGTTCTTC.